A single sample is the source of the 13 T cell receptor beta chains below, sequenced in a study of molecular identifiers for immune sequencing clone quantification listed by TCRdb under 2018. The library came from PCR. TCRdb lists the instrument as Illumina HiSeq 4000. TCRdb redid the processing of the public reads, applying fastp at Q25 and MiXCR, and retained in-frame beta chains. Each record represents a unique CDR3 protein, reported with the most common genes and DNA among its rows. Here the sample has some 65,000 distinct CDR3 sequences; about 18% occur a single time. In total, the top ten clones hold about 1.6% of the sample. Sequencing was done on a sample of naive CD8+ T cells from blood, with Jurkat cell RNA spiked in. The sample's cell subset or site label is to be understood as: FACS-sorted CD8+CD4-CCR7+CD45RA+ naive T cells. The source of these receptors is a human donor in good health. Some libraries in this study had Jurkat cell RNA spiked in.

Only a few counts were recorded for this clonotype. The rearrangement uses TRBV10-3 and TRBJ2-1, with D perhaps TRBD1 (6 bases). V gave up 3 bases and J gave up 8 bases, with 14 bases separating them. This CDR3 spans 14 amino acids. CDR1 is ENHRY and CDR2 is SYGVKD in the germline V gene. CDR3 bases: TGTGCCATCAGTGATCTACAGGGTGGGGATGAGCAGTTCTTC. Amino acids: CAISDLQGGDEQFF.

This clonotype was counted many times. The chain recombines TRBV29-1 with TRBJ2-1, with D perhaps matching TRBD2 (5 bases). This CDR3 is built from 14 residues. CDR1 and CDR2 from the germline V gene are SQVTM and ANQGSEA. V lost 2 bases and J 12 bases, leaving 20 bases between the germline ends. The CDR3 nucleotides are TGCAGCGTTGAAAATGGGCTAGCCGGATTCGCGCAGTTCTTC. Its translation is CSVENGLAGFAQFF.

This clonotype was seen repeatedly, ten times or more. V usage is TRBV2 and J usage is TRBJ2-7; D could derive from TRBD1 or TRBD2 (6 bases each). This CDR3 spans 16 amino acids. Germline CDR1 and CDR2: SNHLY and FYNNEI. Trimming removed 0 bases from V and 3 bases from J, with 15 bases in between. CDR3 sequence reads: CASSEALPGAIYEQYF. The CDR3 DNA reads as TGTGCCAGCAGTGAAGCGCTTCCGGGGGCAATCTACGAGCAGTACTTC.

V usage is TRBV27 and J usage is TRBJ2-1; 9 bases are shared with TRBD1. Per the germline V gene, CDR1 is MNHEY and CDR2 is SMNVEV (reference sequence). This CDR3 region has 17 residues. J was trimmed by 3 bases and V by 5 bases; bases with no gene match: 11. The CDR3 protein is CASSAQQGALGYNEQFF. The DNA of the CDR3 is TGTGCCAGCAGTGCCCAACAGGGGGCTTTAGGCTACAATGAGCAGTTCTTC.

Remarks on this clonotype: It may be a read error: a sequence one base away is much more abundant. The chain carries TRBV5-3 and TRBJ2-4; the D call may be TRBD1 or TRBD2 (5 bases each). TRBV5-3 is an ORF for which the function is uncertain. CDR3 size: 15 residues. CDR3 nucleotides: TGTGCCAGCAGCCCCATCTGGGACCTATCTATTATTCAGTGCTTC. Translation gives CASSPIWDLSIIQCF.

For this clonotype: This may come from a read error, since a much larger clone is one base off. The conserved phenylalanine or tryptophan is not found at the CDR3 terminus, so this likely reflects a read error. The genes are TRBV2 and TRBJ2-7, with TRBD2 identical over 15 bases. The length of the CDR3 is 15 residues. The germline V gene has CDR1 SNHLY and CDR2 FYNNEI. J gave up 1 base and V 7 bases, and 2 bases lay outside the gene matches. CDR3 residues: CASKGLAGGSYEQYL. The DNA of the CDR3 is TGTGCCAGCAAAGGACTAGCGGGAGGGTCCTACGAGCAGTACCTC.

Many counts were recorded for this clonotype. The chain links TRBV19 to TRBJ1-5; D is undetermined. V lost 4 bases, J lost 4 bases, and 17 bases lay in between. The CDR3 totals 16 residues. CDR1 and CDR2 from the germline V gene are LNHDA and SQIVND (reference sequence). Written as DNA, the CDR3 is TGTGCCAGTAGTAAGGACCAGGAGGCTCCTAATCAGCCCCAGCATTTT. Translated, it gives CASSKDQEAPNQPQHF.

As for this clonotype: Compared with germline, one end of the junction differs, possibly owing to a read error. The chain combines TRBV27 with TRBJ1-4, with 7 bases fitting TRBD1. CDR1 is MNHEY, CDR2 SMNVEV, per germline (reference sequence). The CDR3 contains 14 residues. The CDR3 coding sequence is TGTGCCAGCAGACTGGGACAGCAGAATGAAAGACTGTTTTTT. Translation: CASRLGQQNERLFF.

The genes are TRBV6-5 and TRBJ1-1; no firm D call. V shed 4 bases and J shed 1 base, with 7 bases lying between them. Germline V gene sequence: CDR1 MNHEY, CDR2 SVGAGI. CDR3 size: 13 residues. The CDR3 reads CASSCSANTEAFF. CDR3 coding DNA: TGTGCCAGCAGTTGCTCGGCGAACACTGAAGCTTTCTTT.

V and J are TRBV7-6 and TRBJ2-3; 8 nucleotides match TRBD2. Germline values: CDR1 SGHVS, CDR2 FNYEAQ. The V segment lost 1 base and the J segment 5 bases; nucleotides outside the gene matches: 8. The CDR3 covers 16 residues. Written as DNA, the CDR3 is TGTGCCAGCAGCTTAGACGGGAGGGCCGGGATAGATACGCAGTATTTT. Encoded protein: CASSLDGRAGIDTQYF.

A word on this clonotype: Possible read error: a much larger clone is one base away. This sequence joins TRBV29-1 and TRBJ2-1; the match to TRBD2 covers 9 bases. Germline CDR1 reads SQVTM; CDR2 reads ANQGSEA. This CDR3 has 16 amino acids. CDR3 amino acids: CSVELLREGSYNEQLF. The CDR3 region has the DNA TGCAGCGTTGAACTCTTGCGGGAGGGTAGCTACAATGAGCAGCTCTTC.

The V gene is TRBV4-1, the J gene TRBJ2-7, with a weak D call TRBD1 (6 bases). The germline V gene has CDR1 MGHRA and CDR2 YSYEKL. The CDR3 has 16 amino acids. V lost 1 base to trimming and J lost 1 base, with 14 bases between them. This chain's CDR3 is CASSQGPGRGSYEQYF. CDR3 coding DNA: TGCGCCAGCAGCCAAGGGCCCGGTAGGGGGTCCTACGAGCAGTACTTC.

This clonotype was seen many times. The chain recombines TRBV28 with TRBJ2-5, with a possible D match to TRBD2 (5 bases). V lost 6 bases, J lost 2 bases, and 13 bases lay in between. Per the germline V gene, CDR1 is MDHEN and CDR2 is SYDVKM. The CDR3 length is 14 residues. CDR3 nucleotide sequence: TGTGCCAGCAGGCTAGCTGGTTTTCAAGAGACCCAGTACTTC. Translation gives CASRLAGFQETQYF.